The clone carrying this T cell receptor beta chain came up a few times. Antigen specificity is unknown. Individual cDNA molecules received unique molecular identifiers in the library. TCRdb recomputed calls from the RACE reads with MiXCR, one row per CDR3 protein. The data hold about 180,000 distinct CDR3 sequences, with roughly 30% observed a single time. CDR1 is MDHEN and CDR2 is SYDVKM in the germline V gene. The ends lost 2 bases at V and 2 bases at J; junction bases unmatched: 5. The CDR3 spans 17 residues. These data belong to a study of human T cells and chemical hapten exposure. Study findings and constraints: Among TCRs, those above 1 in 1000 frequency were unaffected by DPC sensitization.

Time point meaning: pre-sensitization, week 0. The treatment denotes: therapeutic diphenylcyclopropenone sensitization with weekly scalp DPC. Source: whole blood, taken in connection with sensitization to the hapten diphenylcyclopropenone (DPC). The clonotype originates from a woman between 25 and 40 years old with alopecia areata. Some clones in this sample may be carry-over from other donors' samples. V gene TRBV28 combines with J gene TRBJ2-7; TRBD2 matches at 14 bases. CDR3 amino acids: CASSLQGLAGDAYEQYF. The CDR3 DNA is TGTGCCAGCAGTTTACAGGGACTAGCGGGAGATGCCTACGAGCAGTACTTC. The full variable domain, in which reference TRBV28 and TRBJ2-7 provide the parts outside the CDR3, is DVKVTQSSRYLVKRTGEKVFLECVQDMDHENMFWYRQDPGLGLRLIYFSYDVKMKEKGDIPEGYSVSREKKERFSLILESASTNQTSMYLCASSLQGLAGDAYEQYFGPGTRLTVT.